Presented here are 27 T cell receptor beta chains from one specimen sequenced in a study of T cells after yellow fever vaccination. One entry per CDR3 protein, called by TCRdb with MiXCR from the 5' RACE reads. The table lists some 22,000 distinct CDR3 sequences, around 5.2% of them singletons. Sequencing used PBMCs, either bulk or a sorted T-cell subset (CD4+, CD8+, memory, or dextramer-sorted; not recorded which), obtained about 49 days after the first yellow fever vaccination. Every receptor here comes from a man aged 18 to 30 who received the YFV17D yellow fever vaccine.

The chain links TRBV7-9 to TRBJ2-7; 9 nucleotides align to TRBD1. The CDR3 has 12 amino acids. Germline V gene sequence: CDR1 SEHNR, CDR2 FQNEAQ (reference sequence). J gave up 5 bases and V 5 bases, and 1 base lay outside the gene matches. The chain's CDR3 is CASSRTGDEQYF. The CDR3 DNA follows: TGTGCCAGCAGCCGGACAGGGGACGAGCAGTACTTC.

This clonotype was seen at least ten times. The chain carries TRBV7-2 and TRBJ2-3, with 8 bases aligning to TRBD2. The length of the CDR3 is 14 residues. V was clipped by 5 bases and J by 4 bases; unmatched bases: 5. In germline, CDR1 is SGHTA, CDR2 FQGNSA. The CDR3 region is CASSPGGPPDTQYF. The CDR3 nucleotides are TGTGCCAGCAGCCCGGGGGGGCCCCCAGATACGCAGTATTTT.

This clonotype was found many times. The chain has TRBV5-1 and TRBJ1-6; 11 nucleotides match TRBD1. The CDR3 runs to 15 residues. The junction had 2 bases not matched to a gene; V was cut back by 0 bases and J by 9 bases. From germline, CDR1 is SGHRS and CDR2 YFSETQ. The CDR3 reads CASSLEGTGGSPLHF. The CDR3 DNA reads TGCGCCAGCAGCTTGGAAGGGACAGGGGGTTCACCCCTCCACTTT.

This clonotype was counted at least ten times. CDR3 region: CSARDSGGTGNEQFF. CDR3 DNA: TGCAGTGCTAGAGATTCGGGGGGGACCGGAAATGAGCAGTTCTTC. The chain employs TRBV20-1 and TRBJ2-1; 8 bases agree with TRBD2. Germline V gene lookup returns CDR1 DFQATT and CDR2 SNEGSKA (reference sequence). V was clipped by 0 bases and J by 7 bases; unmatched bases: 8. The CDR3 covers 15 residues.

This clonotype was recorded a few times. CDR3 residues: CASSLWAGVPNTGELFF. CDR3 nucleotide sequence: TGTGCCAGCAGCTTATGGGCGGGGGTTCCGAACACCGGGGAGCTGTTTTTT. The V call is TRBV7-2, the J call TRBJ2-2, with 7 positions matching TRBD2. This CDR3 has 17 amino acids. Germline CDR1 SGHTA, CDR2 FQGNSA. J gave up 0 bases and V 2 bases, and 6 bases lay outside the gene matches.

This clonotype has a count of ten or more. This chain connects TRBV12-3 or TRBV12-4 to TRBJ1-6, with D uncertain. The CDR3 runs to 14 residues. V was trimmed by 2 bases and J by 8 bases, leaving 10 bases between them. The CDR3 sequence: CASSLSGQDSPLHF. The DNA of the CDR3 is TGTGCCAGCAGTTTATCCGGGCAAGATTCACCCCTCCACTTT.

At least ten counts were recorded for this clonotype. The gene calls are TRBV12-3 or TRBV12-4 and TRBJ1-2, with TRBD1 as a possible D gene (5 bases). The CDR3 consists of 14 residues. V was trimmed by 7 bases and J by 2 bases, leaving 14 bases between them. CDR3 protein: CASTLGGENYGYTF. DNA of the CDR3: TGTGCCAGCACCCTGGGGGGGGAGAACTATGGCTACACCTTC.

In its sample, this clonotype was seen many times. The J gene is TRBJ1-1, the V gene TRBV7-2, with D maybe TRBD1 (6 bases). The CDR3 consists of 14 residues. Germline CDR1 reads SGHTA; CDR2 reads FQGNSA. Trimming cost V 5 bases and J 1 base, with 11 bases left between them. The DNA for the CDR3 is TGTGCCAGCAGCCTACAGGGCCCGAACACTGAAGCTTTCTTT. Translated: CASSLQGPNTEAFF.

Many counts were recorded for this clonotype. V usage is TRBV7-2 and J usage is TRBJ2-3; 10 positions agree with TRBD2. This CDR3 has 14 residues. Germline CDR1 SGHTA, CDR2 FQGNSA. Trimming at V came to 2 bases and at J to 6 bases, leaving 2 bases not matched to a gene. CDR3 bases: TGTGCCAGCAGCTTAAATAGCGGGGGGGATACGCAGTATTTT. Its translation is CASSLNSGGDTQYF.

This clonotype was detected ten times or more. The J gene is TRBJ2-3, the V gene TRBV20-1; 12 bases fit TRBD2. Trimming at V came to 0 bases and at J to 0 bases, leaving 4 bases not matched to a gene. Germline V gene data show CDR1 as DFQATT and CDR2 as SNEGSKA (reference sequence). The CDR3 length is 17 residues. CDR3 nucleotides: TGCAGTGCTAGAGAACTAGCGGGGGGCATAAGCACAGATACGCAGTATTTT. Amino acid sequence: CSARELAGGISTDTQYF.

This clonotype came up many times. CDR3 amino acids: CASSLGRLTNTGELFF. CDR3 in DNA: TGCGCCAGCAGCTTAGGAAGACTTACGAACACCGGGGAGCTGTTTTTT. The chain uses TRBV5-1 and TRBJ2-2; D is unclear. This CDR3 is built from 16 residues. Per the germline V gene, CDR1 is SGHRS and CDR2 is YFSETQ. V was clipped by 2 bases and J by 0 bases, with 11 bases between them.

There are many counts of this clonotype. The chain recombines TRBV7-9 with TRBJ1-3; D unclear. The CDR3 has 13 amino acids. Germline V gene lookup returns CDR1 SEHNR and CDR2 FQNEAQ (reference sequence). Trimming cost V 8 bases and J 0 bases, with 8 bases left between them. CDR3 nucleotides: TGTGCCAGCGAAGCAGGCTCTGGAAACACCATATATTTT. Encoded protein: CASEAGSGNTIYF.

Ten or more counts support this clonotype. V is TRBV15 and J is TRBJ2-2, with D tentatively TRBD2 (6 bases). The CDR3 length is 15 residues. Germline values: CDR1 LNHNV, CDR2 YYDKDF (reference sequence). The V end lost 3 bases, the J end lost 3 bases, and 11 bases lay between the germline ends. The CDR3 loop is CATSSGTGDTGELFF. CDR3 coding DNA: TGTGCCACCAGCAGTGGGACGGGGGACACCGGGGAGCTGTTTTTT.

A note on this clonotype: With a much larger clone just one base away, this may be a read error. Here the CDR3 DNA reads TGTGCCAGCAGCTTTAGGGGGCATGAAGCTTTCTTT. Translation: CASSFRGHEAFF. This chain uses TRBV7-2 with TRBJ1-1; 7 bases fit TRBD1. Germline CDR1 SGHTA, CDR2 FQGNSA. The J segment lost 7 bases and the V segment lost 3 bases, leaving 2 bases of the junction unmatched. This CDR3 spans 12 amino acids.

This clonotype was detected only a few times. The gene calls are TRBV5-4 and TRBJ1-2, with D tentatively TRBD1 (5 bases). Looked up from germline, CDR1 is SGHNT and CDR2 is YYREEE (reference sequence). This CDR3 is built from 14 residues. V lost 2 bases and J lost 4, with 12 bases in between. DNA for the CDR3: TGTGCCAGCAGCTTAGACAGAATTTCCTATGGCTACACCTTC. It is translated as CASSLDRISYGYTF.

This clonotype occurred many times. V is TRBV7-9 and J is TRBJ1-6, with D possibly being TRBD1 (5 bases). The V end lost 2 bases, the J end lost 0 bases, and 8 bases lay between the germline ends. The CDR3 has 16 residues. CDR1 is SEHNR, CDR2 FQNEAQ, per germline (reference sequence). CDR3 amino acids: CASSLTGVSYNSPLHF. DNA of the CDR3: TGTGCCAGCAGCTTAACAGGCGTCTCCTATAATTCACCCCTCCACTTT.

This clonotype was counted at least ten times. The rearrangement uses TRBV3-1 and TRBJ1-6; D is uncertain. The V end was cut by 4 bases, the J end by 10 bases, with 11 bases between. Germline CDR1 and CDR2: LGHDT and YNNKEL (reference sequence). This CDR3 comprises 13 residues. CDR3 DNA: TGTGCCAGCAGCCCAACCAATCAGTCACCCCTCCACTTT. It codes for CASSPTNQSPLHF.

This clonotype was observed at least ten times. The V gene is TRBV4-3, the J gene TRBJ1-3; no definite D call. Germline V lookup: CDR1 LGHNA, CDR2 YSLEER. Trimming removed 1 base from V and 8 bases from J, with 15 bases in between. The CDR3 extends over 15 amino acids. In DNA form, the CDR3 reads TGCGCCAGCAGCCAAGGCGGTTGGAGGGTGGACACCATATATTTT. This codes for CASSQGGWRVDTIYF.

This clonotype was observed at least ten times. This chain connects TRBV4-1 to TRBJ2-1; unclear D gene. Germline CDR1 is MGHRA and CDR2 is YSYEKL. The ends were cut back, 4 bases at V and 4 bases at J, with 17 bases in the middle. The CDR3 runs 16 residues. The CDR3 DNA follows: TGCGCCAGCAGCCCTTTAATCCAGCCGCGGTACAATGAGCAGTTCTTC. Translating it yields CASSPLIQPRYNEQFF.

This clonotype appeared many times. The chain has TRBV27 and TRBJ2-3; D uncertain. The length of the CDR3 is 13 residues. Germline V gene sequence: CDR1 MNHEY, CDR2 SMNVEV (reference sequence). The V end lost 3 bases, the J end lost 4 bases, and 8 bases lay between the germline ends. The CDR3 loop reads CASSLSWADTQYF. The CDR3 region has the DNA TGTGCCAGCAGTTTGTCTTGGGCAGATACGCAGTATTTT.

There are many counts of this clonotype. This sequence joins TRBV20-1 and TRBJ1-1, with a weak D call TRBD1 (5 bases). The CDR3 consists of 12 residues. Germline CDR1 is DFQATT and CDR2 is SNEGSKA (reference sequence). With 5 bases removed from V and 8 bases from J, the gap between germline ends came to 15 bases. The CDR3 loop is CSAPRFSGEAFF. The CDR3 DNA sequence: TGCAGTGCTCCACGGTTTTCAGGGGAAGCTTTCTTT.

This clonotype was counted ten times or more. V gene TRBV9 combines with J gene TRBJ2-2, with TRBD1 matching over 7 bases. The CDR3 runs to 17 residues. From germline, CDR1 is SGDLS and CDR2 YYNGEE. Trimming took 4 bases from V and 0 from J; bases not matched to a gene: 9. CDR3 sequence: CASSQNRDSANTGELFF. The CDR3 nucleotides read TGTGCCAGCAGCCAGAACAGGGACAGCGCGAACACCGGGGAGCTGTTTTTT.

This clonotype was observed many times. The CDR3 spells CASSPEAAETQYF. Written as DNA, the CDR3 is TGTGCCAGCAGTCCCGAAGCAGCAGAGACCCAGTACTTC. This chain links TRBV9 with TRBJ2-5; no clear D. Germline V gene lookup returns CDR1 SGDLS and CDR2 YYNGEE. The CDR3 is made up of 13 amino acids. The germline V and J ends were trimmed by 5 bases and 4 bases, with 12 bases remaining between them.

V usage is TRBV5-4 and J usage is TRBJ2-5; no clear D. The CDR3 runs to 16 residues. The V and J ends lost 0 bases and 5 bases respectively, with 17 bases between them. CDR1 is SGHNT and CDR2 is YYREEE in the germline V gene (reference sequence). CDR3 sequence reads: CASSLAQAASRETQYF. The CDR3 nucleotides read TGTGCCAGCAGCTTGGCCCAGGCGGCGTCAAGGGAGACCCAGTACTTC. The full variable domain, with the rest looked up from reference TRBV5-4 and TRBJ2-5, is ETGVTQSPTHLIKTRGQQVTLRCSSQSGHNTVSWYQQALGQGPQFIFQYYREEENGRGNFPPRFSGLQFPNYSSELNVNALELDDSALYLCASSLAQAASRETQYFGPGTRLLVL.

In its sample, this clonotype was seen many times. The V and J genes are TRBV5-4 and TRBJ2-5; D is unresolved. CDR1 and CDR2 (germline): SGHNT, YYREEE (reference sequence). V gave up 1 base and J gave up 9 bases, with 10 bases separating them. This CDR3 comprises 12 residues. DNA for the CDR3: TGTGCCAGCAGCTTGAATTACCCTCCCCAGTACTTC. This encodes CASSLNYPPQYF.

This clonotype was seen ten or more times. CDR3 bases: TGCGCCAGCAGCCAAGATTCTAGGGGCTCTGGAAACACCATATATTTT. Translated, it gives CASSQDSRGSGNTIYF. The rearrangement uses TRBV4-3 and TRBJ1-3, with D perhaps matching TRBD1 (5 bases). Per the germline V gene, CDR1 is LGHNA and CDR2 is YSLEER. V was shortened by 0 bases and J by 0 bases, with 9 bases between the two germline ends. This CDR3 contains 16 residues.

This clonotype has ten or more counts. The rearrangement links TRBV29-1 to TRBJ2-3, with D possibly TRBD2 on 7 matching bases. The CDR3 is 15 amino acids. Trimming removed 3 bases at V and 2 bases at J, with 15 bases between. CDR1 is SQVTM, CDR2 ANQGSEA, per germline. CDR3 coding DNA: TGCAGCGTTGAGGGGGGGCGAGGGGTCACAGATACGCAGTATTTT. Its protein is CSVEGGRGVTDTQYF.